This T cell receptor (beta chain) was profiled in a study of T-cell memory formation after mild COVID-19. V trimming: 0 bases; J trimming: 1 base; junction bases outside the gene matches: 1. Germline V CDR1 and CDR2: SGHRS, YFSETQ. The CDR3 has 15 residues. The 5'RACE method, run with constant-segment primers, produced TCR alpha and TCR beta cDNA libraries (carrying sample barcodes and UMIs). MiXCR was run by TCRdb on the 5' RACE reads, yielding one entry per CDR3 protein. The data show roughly 170,000 distinct CDR3 sequences, with 15% to 20% seen just once and roughly 3.7% held by the top ten. The chain joins TRBV5-1 to TRBJ1-1; 9 nucleotides line up with TRBD1. The clonotype comes from a man between 18 and 35 years old who had mild COVID-19 (a few samples of this study predate the infection). Cell type and time point are not known. Sequenced material: PBMCs or a T cell subset sorted from them (not recorded which). Written as DNA, the CDR3 is TGCGCCAGCAGCTTGGCGACAGGGGGGAACACTGAAGCTTTCTTT. Amino acids: CASSLATGGNTEAFF.